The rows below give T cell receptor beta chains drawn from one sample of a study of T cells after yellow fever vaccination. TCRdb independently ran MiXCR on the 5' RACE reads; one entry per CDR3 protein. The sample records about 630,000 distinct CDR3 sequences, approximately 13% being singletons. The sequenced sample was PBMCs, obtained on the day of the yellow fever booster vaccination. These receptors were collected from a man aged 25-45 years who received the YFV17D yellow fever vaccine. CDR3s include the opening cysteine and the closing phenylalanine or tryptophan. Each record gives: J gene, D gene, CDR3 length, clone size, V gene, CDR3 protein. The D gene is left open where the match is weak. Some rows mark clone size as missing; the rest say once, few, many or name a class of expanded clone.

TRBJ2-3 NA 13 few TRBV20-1 CSAPGLSADTQYF
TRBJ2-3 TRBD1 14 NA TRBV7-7 CASSSGQAPYTQYF
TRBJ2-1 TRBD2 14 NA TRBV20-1 CSADSGRVRDEQFF
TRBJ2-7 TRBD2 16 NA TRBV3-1 CASSDISGRAVYEQYF
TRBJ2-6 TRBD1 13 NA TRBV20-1 CSADRAGANVLTF
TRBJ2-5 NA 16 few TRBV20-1 CSAFGRNLARQETQYF
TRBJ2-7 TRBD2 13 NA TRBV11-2 CAVSGGSSYEQYF
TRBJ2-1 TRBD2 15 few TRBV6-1 CASSKTSGTSNEQFF
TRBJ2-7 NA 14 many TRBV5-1 CASSSQGTPYEQYF
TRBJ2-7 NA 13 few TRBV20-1 CSAPLSGGDEQYF
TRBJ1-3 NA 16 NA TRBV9 CASSPRQETSGNTIYF
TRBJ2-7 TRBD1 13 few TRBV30 CAWRGQSYYEQYF
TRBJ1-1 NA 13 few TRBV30 CAWSVPPYTEAFF
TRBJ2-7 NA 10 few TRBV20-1 CSATLYEQYF
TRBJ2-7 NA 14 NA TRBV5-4 CASSFGGDFYEQYF
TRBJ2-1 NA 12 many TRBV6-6 CASSPGAEEQFF
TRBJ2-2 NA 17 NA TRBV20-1 CSARDRGYVGGTGELFF
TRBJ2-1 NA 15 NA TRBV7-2 CASSPGHSRTNEQFF
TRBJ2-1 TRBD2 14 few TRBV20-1 CSARTSGDNNEQFF
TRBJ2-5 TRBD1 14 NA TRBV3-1 CASDRQGYQETQYF
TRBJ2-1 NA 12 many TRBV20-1 CSARLQHNEQFF
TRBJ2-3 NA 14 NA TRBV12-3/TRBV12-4 CASSDRSGTDTQYF
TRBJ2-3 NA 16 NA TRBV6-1 CASRPTFRGATDTQYF
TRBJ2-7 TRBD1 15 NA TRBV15 CATSKDRQGAYEQYF
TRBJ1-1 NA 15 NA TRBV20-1 CSAKGSSVLNTEAFF
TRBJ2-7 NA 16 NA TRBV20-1 CSARDRRVSSLYEQYF
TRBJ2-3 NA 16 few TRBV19 CASSNQPETYTDTQYF
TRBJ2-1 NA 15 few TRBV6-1 CASISGAPKGNEQFF
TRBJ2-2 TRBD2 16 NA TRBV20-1 CCARGLAGASTGELFF
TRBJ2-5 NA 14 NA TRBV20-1 CSARSVAHQETQYF
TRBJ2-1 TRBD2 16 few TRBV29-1 CSVEPPTSGKYNEQFF
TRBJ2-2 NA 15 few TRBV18 CASSPPGKQAGELFF
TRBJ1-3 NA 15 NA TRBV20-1 CSARELGLSGNTIYF
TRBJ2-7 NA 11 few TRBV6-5 CASSFSREQYF
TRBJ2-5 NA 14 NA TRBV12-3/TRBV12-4 CASSFGAVQETQYF
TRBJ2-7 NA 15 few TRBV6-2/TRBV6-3 CASSFRGSRLYEQYF
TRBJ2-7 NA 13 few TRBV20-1 CSAPLAHKGEQYF
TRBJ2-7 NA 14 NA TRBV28 CASSQTSLKAEQYF
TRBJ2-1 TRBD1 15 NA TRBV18 CASSPGQGEYNEQFF
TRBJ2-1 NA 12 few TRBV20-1 CSATPGNNEQFF
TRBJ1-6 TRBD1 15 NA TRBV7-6 CASSSTGGDGSPLHF
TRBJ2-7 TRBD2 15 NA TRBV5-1 CASTRLAGGFYEQYF
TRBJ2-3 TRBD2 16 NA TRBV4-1 CASSLTGGGGPDTQYF
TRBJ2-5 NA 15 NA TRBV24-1 CATSDPDGYKETQYF
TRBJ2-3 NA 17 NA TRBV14 CASSQEGQLEYTDTQYF
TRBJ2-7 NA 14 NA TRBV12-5 CASGFFQGTYEQYF